This is a list of T cell receptor beta chains from one sample in a study of cytomegalovirus exposure and HLA in healthy donors. Assay used: immunoSEQ multiplex PCR; TCRdb lists only in-frame clones, some missing. The sample carries roughly 100,000 clones, approximately 76% recorded once. Sequences were obtained from PBMCs. The receptors originated from a man aged 35-49 years in good health and CMV-seropositive. CDR3s include the opening cysteine and the closing phenylalanine or tryptophan. Each record gives: clone size, J gene, D gene, V gene, CDR3 protein, CDR3 DNA. A D gene is named only where the DNA matches it firmly. Clone size, where shown, is once, few, many, or a class for clones that have expanded.

- TRBJ1-2 - TRBV7-6 CASSLAGGGGYTF TGTGCCAGCAGCTTAGCCGGGGGGGGCGGCTACACCTTC
- TRBJ2-7 TRBD1 TRBV10-1 CASSDRGEQYF TGCGCCAGCAGTGACAGGGGGGAGCAGTACTTC
- TRBJ2-7 - TRBV5-5 CASSLGRYSYEQYF TGTGCCAGCAGCTTGGGCAGATACTCCTACGAGCAGTACTTC
- TRBJ2-3 TRBD1 TRBV4-3 CASSQLDRSTDTQYF TGCGCCAGCAGCCAACTGGACAGGAGCACAGATACGCAGTATTTT
- TRBJ2-3 - TRBV5-1 CASRTIHSTDTQYF TGCGCCAGCCGGACTATCCACAGCACAGATACGCAGTATTTT
few TRBJ1-3 - TRBV6-1 CASSEAWGGSGNTIYF TGTGCCAGCAGTGAAGCGTGGGGAGGTTCTGGAAACACCATATATTTT
few TRBJ1-4 TRBD1 TRBV5-1 CASSYDRGNEKLFF TGCGCCAGCAGCTACGACAGGGGGAATGAAAAACTGTTTTTT
- TRBJ1-2 - TRBV5-4 CASSLVAEANYGYTF TGTGCCAGCAGCTTGGTAGCGGAAGCTAACTATGGCTACACCTTC
- TRBJ2-7 - TRBV10-3 CAISEPGLSYEQYF TGTGCCATCAGTGAGCCGGGACTCTCCTACGAGCAGTACTTC
- TRBJ2-2 TRBD1 TRBV5-4 CASSVGLRQGNTGELFF TGTGCCAGCAGCGTGGGTCTAAGACAGGGGAACACCGGGGAGCTGTTTTTT
few TRBJ2-7 TRBD2 TRBV7-2 CASSFSGGRSLPREQYF TGTGCCAGCAGTTTCTCCGGCGGGAGGTCTTTGCCCCGCGAGCAGTACTTC
- TRBJ1-1 - TRBV18 CASSPMGRANTEAFF TGTGCCAGCTCACCAATGGGGCGAGCGAACACTGAAGCTTTCTTT
- TRBJ1-2 - TRBV7-9 CASSTGLNYGYTF TGTGCCAGCAGTACAGGGCTTAACTATGGCTACACCTTC
- TRBJ1-1 - TRBV10-2 CASSESYRGLHTEAFF TGCGCCAGCAGTGAGTCTTATCGGGGATTGCATACTGAAGCTTTCTTT